Each of the 16 T cell receptor beta chains below was sequenced from the same sample in a study of shared clonotypes between healthy human individuals. The naive CD8 subset, CD45RO-negative cells positively selected for CCR7, excluded terminally differentiated effector memory CD45RA+ cells. Profiling relied on immunoSEQ multiplex PCR, and the TCRdb table lists in-frame clones only, not all of them. The table has about 2.1 million clones, about 92% seen once. Sequences were obtained from naive CD8+ T cells from PBMCs. These receptor sequences come from a man younger than 35 in good health. Some clones in this sample may be carry-over from other donors' samples.

This chain connects TRBV5-6 to TRBJ1-1; 12 bases match TRBD1. The CDR3 has 13 amino acids. Germline lookup yields CDR1 SGHDT and CDR2 YYEEEE. The trim removed 4 bases at V and 10 bases at J, leaving 5 bases unmatched. The CDR3 region has the DNA TGTGCCAGCAGCGCCGGGACAGGGGGCTTAGCTTTCTTT. Protein: CASSAGTGGLAFF.

Worth noting for this clone: The same CDR3 arises from other DNA sequences in this sample as well. The V and J genes are TRBV28 and TRBJ2-7, with TRBD1 matching over 7 bases. Looked up from germline, CDR1 is MDHEN and CDR2 is SYDVKM. V dropped 4 bases and J dropped 2; count of bases not matched to a gene: 8. The CDR3 extends over 15 amino acids. As DNA, the CDR3 is TGTGCCAGCAGTTCCCGGACAGGACCTACCTACGAGCAGTACTTC. Residues: CASSSRTGPTYEQYF.

The chain is built from TRBV4-3 and TRBJ1-1, with 9 bases that match TRBD1. The CDR3 covers 18 residues. Unmatched junction bases numbered 13, after V lost 3 bases and J lost 2 bases. In germline, CDR1 is LGHNA, CDR2 YSLEER. The CDR3 spells CASSHSTGGLGANTEAFF. CDR3 coding DNA: TGCGCCAGCAGCCACTCAACAGGGGGCTTGGGGGCCAACACTGAAGCTTTCTTT.

The V call is TRBV10-3, the J call TRBJ2-7, with TRBD2 as a possible D gene (6 bases). The CDR3 is made up of 13 amino acids. Germline CDR1 is ENHRY and CDR2 is SYGVKD. The germline V and J ends were trimmed by 11 bases and 0 bases, with 14 bases remaining between them. CDR3 DNA: TGTGCCCTCCTGGACGGGAGCTCCTACGAGCAGTACTTC. It translates to CALLDGSSYEQYF.

A single count supports this clone. The genes are TRBV28 and TRBJ1-3; the match to TRBD1 covers 8 bases. The V gene end was trimmed by 1 base and the J gene end by 2 bases; junction bases not matched to a gene: 13. The CDR3 runs to 19 residues. The germline V gene has CDR1 MDHEN and CDR2 SYDVKM. The CDR3 DNA reads as TGTGCCAGCAGTTTATCAAGACAGGGGTTCCCTAGTACTGGAAACACCATATATTTT. Its translation: CASSLSRQGFPSTGNTIYF. The whole variable domain, remainder taken from reference TRBV28 and TRBJ1-3, is DVKVTQSSRYLVKRTGEKVFLECVQDMDHENMFWYRQDPGLGLRLIYFSYDVKMKEKGDIPEGYSVSREKKERFSLILESASTNQTSMYLCASSLSRQGFPSTGNTIYFGEGSWLTVV.

The rearrangement links TRBV7-3 to TRBJ1-1, with D possibly TRBD1 on 6 matching bases. Between the trimmed V and J ends, which lost 4 bases and 0 bases, there was a span of 18 bases. This CDR3 comprises 17 residues. Germline CDR1 reads SGHTA; CDR2 reads FQGTGA. CDR3 protein: CASSSPPEGGMNTEAFF. In DNA form, the CDR3 reads TGTGCCAGCAGCTCCCCCCCCGAGGGGGGGATGAACACTGAAGCTTTCTTT.

This chain uses TRBV7-3 with TRBJ2-1; 8 bases are a match to TRBD2. The J segment lost 1 base and the V segment lost 4 bases, leaving 6 bases of the junction unmatched. CDR3 length equals 16 residues. The germline V gene encodes CDR1 SGHTA and CDR2 FQGTGA. CDR3 protein: CASSSDREGSYNEQFF. Written as DNA, the CDR3 is TGTGCCAGCAGCTCTGATCGGGAGGGTTCCTACAATGAGCAGTTCTTC.

The genes are TRBV19 and TRBJ1-2; maybe TRBD1 (5 bases). CDR1 is LNHDA and CDR2 is SQIVND in the germline V gene (reference sequence). The CDR3 extends over 16 amino acids. Trimming left V 7 bases short and J 2 bases short, with 20 bases between. The CDR3 region is CASTNPGDRPNYGYTF. DNA for the CDR3: TGTGCCAGTACCAACCCAGGAGACAGACCCAACTATGGCTACACCTTC.

The sample holds one count of this clone. The genes are TRBV19 and TRBJ1-1; TRBD1 is a possible D gene (5 bases). CDR3 length equals 14 residues. Germline V gives CDR1 LNHDA, CDR2 SQIVND (reference sequence). Deletions cut 3 bases from V and 8 bases from J, with 16 bases between. The CDR3 spells CASSIRGTLNEAFF. CDR3 in DNA: TGTGCCAGTAGTATTCGGGGGACTCTAAACGAAGCTTTCTTT.

A few counts support this clone. V usage is TRBV7-2 and J usage is TRBJ2-7; D is undetermined. The V gene's germline CDR1 is SGHTA and CDR2 FQGNSA. The CDR3 totals 14 residues. V lost 5 bases and J 2 bases, leaving 13 bases between the germline ends. The CDR3 loop is CASSPGVAAYEQYF. CDR3 bases: TGTGCCAGCAGCCCAGGAGTTGCTGCCTACGAGCAGTACTTC.

This clone was picked up one time. The CDR3, as DNA: TGTGCCAGCAGCCCCACATCGGGGATGTCGGGGGAGCAGTACTTC. Residues: CASSPTSGMSGEQYF. The V gene is TRBV7-9, the J gene TRBJ2-7; TRBD2 is a possible D gene (5 bases). V was cut by 5 bases and J by 7 bases, with 21 bases left in between. The CDR3 has 15 amino acids. CDR1 SEHNR and CDR2 FQNEAQ come from the germline V gene (reference sequence).

The chain employs TRBV11-2 and TRBJ2-7; a weak D match, TRBD1 (6 bases). This CDR3 is 13 amino acids long. V was cut by 6 bases and J by 5 bases, with 14 bases left in between. In germline, CDR1 is SGHAT, CDR2 FQNNGV. The CDR3 reads CASRPTGRHEQYF. The DNA for the CDR3 is TGTGCCAGCAGACCGACAGGTCGCCACGAGCAGTACTTC.

The table lists this clone with a few counts. The chain has TRBV7-9 and TRBJ2-6, with D perhaps TRBD2 (5 bases). The CDR3 is 17 residues long. Looked up from germline, CDR1 is SEHNR and CDR2 is FQNEAQ (reference sequence). Trimming stripped 0 bases from V and 2 bases from J, with 11 bases between. As DNA, the CDR3 is TGTGCCAGCAGCTTAGCGAAACGGGATGCTGGGGCCAACGTCCTGACTTTC. As protein: CASSLAKRDAGANVLTF.

The rearrangement joins TRBV29-1 to TRBJ2-3, with D perhaps TRBD2 (6 bases). V was clipped by 5 bases and J by 8 bases, with 20 bases between them. There are 14 residues in the CDR3. The V gene's germline CDR1 is SQVTM and CDR2 ANQGSEA. Here the CDR3 DNA reads TGCAGCGTTTTCGGGACTCTTCTAGGCGTTACGCAGTATTTT. Its translation is CSVFGTLLGVTQYF.

J is TRBJ2-5 and V is TRBV21-1; the table names TRBD2, a call not compared with the DNA. TRBV21-1 is a known pseudogene. This CDR3 has 18 amino acids. This chain's CDR3 is CASSWLAGVGDLQETQYF. CDR3 nucleotides: TGTGCCAGCAGCTGGCTAGCGGGAGTGGGCGACCTCCAAGAGACCCAGTACTTC.

The V gene is TRBV6-5, the J gene TRBJ2-1; the match to TRBD2 covers 11 bases. The junction had 6 bases not matched to a gene; V was cut back by 0 bases and J by 8 bases. There are 16 residues in the CDR3. Germline-derived CDR1 and CDR2 are MNHEY and SVGAGI. DNA for the CDR3: TGTGCCAGCAGTTACTCGACGGGGACTAGCGGAGATGAGCAGTTCTTC. Protein: CASSYSTGTSGDEQFF.